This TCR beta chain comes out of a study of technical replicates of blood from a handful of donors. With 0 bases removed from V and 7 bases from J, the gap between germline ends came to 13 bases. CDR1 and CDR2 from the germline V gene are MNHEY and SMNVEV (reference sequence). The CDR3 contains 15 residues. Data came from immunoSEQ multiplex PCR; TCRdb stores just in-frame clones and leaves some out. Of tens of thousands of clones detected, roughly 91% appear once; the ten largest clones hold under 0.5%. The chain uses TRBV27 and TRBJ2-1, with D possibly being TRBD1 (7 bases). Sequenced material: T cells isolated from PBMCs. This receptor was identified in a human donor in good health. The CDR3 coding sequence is TGTGCCAGCAGTTTATCGGAGGGGGCGTTAAATGAGCAGTTCTTC. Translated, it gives CASSLSEGALNEQFF.